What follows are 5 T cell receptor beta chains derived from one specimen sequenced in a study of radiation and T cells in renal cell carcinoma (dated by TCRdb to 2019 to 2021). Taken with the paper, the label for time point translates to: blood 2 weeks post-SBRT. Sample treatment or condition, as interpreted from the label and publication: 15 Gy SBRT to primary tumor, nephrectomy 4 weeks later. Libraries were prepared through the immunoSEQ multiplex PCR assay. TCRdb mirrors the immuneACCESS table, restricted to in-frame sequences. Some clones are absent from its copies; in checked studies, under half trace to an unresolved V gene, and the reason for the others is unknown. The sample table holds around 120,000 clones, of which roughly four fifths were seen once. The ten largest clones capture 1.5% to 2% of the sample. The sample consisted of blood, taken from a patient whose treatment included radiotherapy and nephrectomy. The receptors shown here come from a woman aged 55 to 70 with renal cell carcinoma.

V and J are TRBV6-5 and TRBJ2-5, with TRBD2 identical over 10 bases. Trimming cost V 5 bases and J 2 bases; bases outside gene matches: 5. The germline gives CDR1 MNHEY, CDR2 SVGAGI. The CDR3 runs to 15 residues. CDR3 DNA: TGTGCCAGCAGTGGCAAACTAGCGGGACAAGAGACCCAGTACTTC. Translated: CASSGKLAGQETQYF.

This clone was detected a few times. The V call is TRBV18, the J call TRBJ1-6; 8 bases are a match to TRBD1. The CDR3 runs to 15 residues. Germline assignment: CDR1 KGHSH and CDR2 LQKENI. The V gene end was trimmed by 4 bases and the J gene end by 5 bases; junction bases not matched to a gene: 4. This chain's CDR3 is CASSLADRDNSPLHF. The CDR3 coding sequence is TGTGCCAGCTCACTAGCGGACAGGGATAATTCACCCCTCCACTTT.

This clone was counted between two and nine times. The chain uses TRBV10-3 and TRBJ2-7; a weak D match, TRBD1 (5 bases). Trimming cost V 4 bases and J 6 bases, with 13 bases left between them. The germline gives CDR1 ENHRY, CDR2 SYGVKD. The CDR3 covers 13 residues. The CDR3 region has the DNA TGTGCCATCAGTGGGCAGGGCGGTTCCGAGCAGTACTTC. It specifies CAISGQGGSEQYF.

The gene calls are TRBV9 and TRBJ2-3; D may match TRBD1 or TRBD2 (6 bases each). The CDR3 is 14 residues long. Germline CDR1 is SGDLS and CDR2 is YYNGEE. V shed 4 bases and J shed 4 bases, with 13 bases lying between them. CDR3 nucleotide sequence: TGTGCCAGCAGCTCCCGAGGGGGGCCAGATACGCAGTATTTT. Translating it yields CASSSRGGPDTQYF.

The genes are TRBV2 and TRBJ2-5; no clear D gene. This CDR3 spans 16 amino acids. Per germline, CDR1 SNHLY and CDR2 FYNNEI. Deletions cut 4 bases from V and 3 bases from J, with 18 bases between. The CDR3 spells CASSGWTVPLKETQYF. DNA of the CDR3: TGTGCCAGCAGTGGGTGGACCGTGCCTCTTAAAGAGACCCAGTACTTC.